These T cell receptor beta chains were read from a single sample in a study of read filtering for tumor transcriptome and immune sequencing. Each CDR3 protein is one row after TCRdb ran MiXCR on the reads. Found here are about 57,000 distinct CDR3 sequences, 20% to 25% of them singletons; the top ten hold roughly 17%. The sample consisted of a population of CD138-negative cells sorted from bone marrow. The receptors derive from a donor aged 40 or over with multiple myeloma. CDR3s include the opening cysteine and the closing phenylalanine or tryptophan. Fields, in order: clone size, V gene, J gene, D gene, CDR3 protein. The D gene is left open where the match is weak. Not all rows give a size; the values are once, few, many and, for expanded clones, a class.

clone_size: few; v_call: TRBV7-8; j_call: TRBJ1-4; d_call: .; cdr3_aa: CASSLVSGLDGEKLFF
clone_size: many; v_call: TRBV28; j_call: TRBJ1-2; d_call: .; cdr3_aa: CASMRGGRQYGYTF
clone_size: many; v_call: TRBV7-3; j_call: TRBJ2-1; d_call: .; cdr3_aa: CASSQRGFWGDEQFF
clone_size: many; v_call: TRBV7-9; j_call: TRBJ1-4; d_call: TRBD1; cdr3_aa: CASSAGTSGTGGRPGEKLFF
clone_size: few; v_call: TRBV2; j_call: TRBJ2-5; d_call: TRBD1; cdr3_aa: CASNAGGRGGTQYF
clone_size: many; v_call: TRBV3-1; j_call: TRBJ2-3; d_call: TRBD2; cdr3_aa: CASSQGLTGGGTDTQYF
clone_size: .; v_call: TRBV25-1; j_call: TRBJ2-7; d_call: TRBD1; cdr3_aa: CASSSGTGGYEQYF
clone_size: few; v_call: TRBV19; j_call: TRBJ2-1; d_call: TRBD1; cdr3_aa: CASTPTGLPGNEQFF
clone_size: .; v_call: TRBV28; j_call: TRBJ2-5; d_call: .; cdr3_aa: CASSFSPQETQYF
clone_size: .; v_call: TRBV5-6; j_call: TRBJ2-5; d_call: .; cdr3_aa: CASSSGRIQETQYF
clone_size: .; v_call: TRBV3-1; j_call: TRBJ2-1; d_call: TRBD2; cdr3_aa: CASSFGLAGQRGLYNEQFF
clone_size: many; v_call: TRBV6-2/TRBV6-3; j_call: TRBJ2-7; d_call: .; cdr3_aa: CASSTAGTNAVEQYF
clone_size: many; v_call: TRBV10-1; j_call: TRBJ2-3; d_call: .; cdr3_aa: CASGTGSRTDTQYF
clone_size: medium-sized; v_call: TRBV11-2; j_call: TRBJ2-1; d_call: TRBD1; cdr3_aa: CASSLEGGTGYREQFF
clone_size: .; v_call: TRBV15; j_call: TRBJ2-4; d_call: TRBD1; cdr3_aa: CATSVGGSGTGVQNIQYF
clone_size: many; v_call: TRBV5-1; j_call: TRBJ2-3; d_call: .; cdr3_aa: CASMLHGTDTQYF
clone_size: few; v_call: TRBV7-9; j_call: TRBJ2-3; d_call: TRBD2; cdr3_aa: CASSSGSGGPTDTQYF
clone_size: many; v_call: TRBV6-5; j_call: TRBJ2-5; d_call: .; cdr3_aa: CASSTWTGGGLETQYF
clone_size: .; v_call: TRBV12-3/TRBV12-4; j_call: TRBJ2-5; d_call: TRBD2; cdr3_aa: CARARGGGKETQYF
clone_size: .; v_call: TRBV18; j_call: TRBJ2-7; d_call: .; cdr3_aa: CASSPQGTYEQYF
clone_size: many; v_call: TRBV12-3/TRBV12-4; j_call: TRBJ1-1; d_call: TRBD1; cdr3_aa: CAGTRGASNVAFF
clone_size: few; v_call: TRBV13; j_call: TRBJ1-5; d_call: TRBD1; cdr3_aa: CASSSRGTGDQPQHF
clone_size: many; v_call: TRBV6-5; j_call: TRBJ2-1; d_call: TRBD1; cdr3_aa: CASSYAGDRGRNEQFF
clone_size: many; v_call: TRBV29-1; j_call: TRBJ2-2; d_call: TRBD2; cdr3_aa: CSVSGGYPGELFF
clone_size: few; v_call: TRBV10-3; j_call: TRBJ2-5; d_call: .; cdr3_aa: CAISLGTDQETQYF
clone_size: many; v_call: TRBV12-3/TRBV12-4; j_call: TRBJ2-7; d_call: .; cdr3_aa: CASSRDGGYEQYF
clone_size: many; v_call: TRBV12-3/TRBV12-4; j_call: TRBJ2-3; d_call: TRBD1; cdr3_aa: CASTTGGLADTQYF
clone_size: few; v_call: TRBV2; j_call: TRBJ1-4; d_call: TRBD1; cdr3_aa: CASREGQGSEKLFF
clone_size: many; v_call: TRBV10-3; j_call: TRBJ2-3; d_call: .; cdr3_aa: CATVGVSTDTQYF
clone_size: .; v_call: TRBV6-1; j_call: TRBJ1-1; d_call: .; cdr3_aa: CASSETQTAGRTEAFF
clone_size: many; v_call: TRBV29-1; j_call: TRBJ2-5; d_call: .; cdr3_aa: CSVEGTTNQETQYF
clone_size: once; v_call: TRBV5-5; j_call: TRBJ2-1; d_call: TRBD1; cdr3_aa: CASGWDSSSYNEQFF
clone_size: medium-sized; v_call: TRBV14; j_call: TRBJ1-1; d_call: .; cdr3_aa: CASSQDGRVGTEAFF
clone_size: few; v_call: TRBV6-5; j_call: TRBJ2-7; d_call: TRBD2; cdr3_aa: CASSYSRRGDEQYF
clone_size: once; v_call: TRBV5-6; j_call: TRBJ2-3; d_call: .; cdr3_aa: CASSGPTDTQYF
clone_size: many; v_call: TRBV20-1; j_call: TRBJ1-1; d_call: .; cdr3_aa: CSARDTGGLTEAFF
clone_size: many; v_call: TRBV7-2; j_call: TRBJ2-7; d_call: .; cdr3_aa: CASTPGRTSYEQYF
clone_size: once; v_call: TRBV10-3; j_call: TRBJ2-1; d_call: .; cdr3_aa: CAISDLGGTANGQFF